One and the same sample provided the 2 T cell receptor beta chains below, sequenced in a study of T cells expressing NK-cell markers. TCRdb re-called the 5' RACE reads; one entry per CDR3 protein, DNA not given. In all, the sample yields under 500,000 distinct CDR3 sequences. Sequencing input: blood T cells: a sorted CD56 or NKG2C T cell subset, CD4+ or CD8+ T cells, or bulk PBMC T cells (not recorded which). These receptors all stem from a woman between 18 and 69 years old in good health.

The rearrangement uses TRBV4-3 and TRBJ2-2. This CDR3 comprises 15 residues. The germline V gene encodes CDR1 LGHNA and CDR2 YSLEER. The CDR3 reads CASSHVSGNTGELFF.

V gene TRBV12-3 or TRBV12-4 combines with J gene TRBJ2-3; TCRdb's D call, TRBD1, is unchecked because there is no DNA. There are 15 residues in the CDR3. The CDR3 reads CASSLGQGITDTQYF.